This note documents a single T cell receptor beta chain sequence. The CDR3 is made up of 17 amino acids. Germline V lookup: CDR1 SGHAT, CDR2 FQNNGV. Unmatched junction bases numbered 7, after V lost 5 bases and J lost 0 bases. The entry originates in a study of blood T cell repertoires in COVID-19. TCRdb keeps only in-frame clones here, not all; method: immunoSEQ multiplex PCR. In the table there are 250,000 to 350,000 clones, around 82% of which are singletons. Sequencing input: peripheral blood. The sequence was obtained from a person aged 70 to 85 with COVID-19, enrolled during active disease. V and J are TRBV11-2 and TRBJ1-6; 7 bases match TRBD1. CDR3 amino acids: CASSPHRGSSYNSPLHF. DNA for the CDR3: TGTGCCAGCAGCCCCCACAGGGGAAGCTCCTATAATTCACCCCTCCACTTT.